The 18 T cell receptor beta chains presented below share a single source sample, sequenced in a study of blood T cell repertoires in COVID-19. Assay used: immunoSEQ multiplex PCR; TCRdb lists only in-frame clones, some missing. The sample lists 99,000 or so clones; 81% were seen once. Input material: peripheral blood. Receptor source: a woman aged 70-85 years with acute or convalescent COVID-19.

The V gene is TRBV7-9, the J gene TRBJ1-1; possible D gene TRBD1, 5 bases. This CDR3 comprises 14 residues. CDR1 is SEHNR and CDR2 is FQNEAQ in the germline V gene (reference sequence). Trimming took 2 bases from V and 3 from J, leaving 10 bases between them. This chain's CDR3 is CASSLQGGHTEAFF. In DNA, the CDR3 is TGTGCCAGCAGCTTACAGGGCGGTCACACTGAAGCTTTCTTT.

This clone was observed a few times. This chain links TRBV19 with TRBJ2-2, with D tentatively TRBD1 (5 bases). Germline V gives CDR1 LNHDA, CDR2 SQIVND (reference sequence). Trimming took off 3 bases at V and 1 base at J, with 6 bases between the two ends. This CDR3 is built from 14 residues. As DNA, the CDR3 is TGTGCCAGTAGTATTCAGGGGAACACCGGGGAGCTGTTTTTT. Translated, it gives CASSIQGNTGELFF.

The chain carries TRBV20-1 and TRBJ2-7; D is ambiguous. Looked up from germline, CDR1 is DFQATT and CDR2 is SNEGSKA (reference sequence). CDR3 length: 11 residues. Trimming shortened V by 2 bases and J by 4 bases, and 6 bases separated the two germline ends. The CDR3 nucleotides are TGCAGTGCTAGATTCGGGTACGAGCAGTACTTC. This gives the protein CSARFGYEQYF.

The CDR3 loop is CSVENRDDYGYTF. DNA for the CDR3: TGCAGCGTTGAAAACAGAGACGACTATGGCTACACCTTC. The V call is TRBV29-1, the J call TRBJ1-2; D remains ambiguous. Deletions cut 2 bases from V and 3 bases from J, with 10 bases between. Germline CDR1 reads SQVTM; CDR2 reads ANQGSEA. The CDR3 spans 13 residues.

V usage is TRBV30 and J usage is TRBJ2-5; a possible D gene is TRBD1 (6 bases). Trimming took off 7 bases at V and 0 bases at J, with 9 bases between the two ends. This CDR3 comprises 12 residues. CDR1 and CDR2 (germline): GTSNPN, SVGIG (reference sequence). CDR3 residues: CALGQNQETQYF. The DNA of the CDR3 is TGTGCCTTAGGACAGAACCAAGAGACCCAGTACTTC.

CDR3 sequence reads: CAWIIDGGGEAFF. In DNA, the CDR3 is TGTGCCTGGATCATAGACGGGGGAGGTGAAGCTTTCTTT. This rearrangement joins TRBV30 to TRBJ1-1, with D perhaps matching TRBD1 (5 bases). The CDR3 covers 13 residues. The V end lost 4 bases, the J end lost 7 bases, and 16 bases lay between the germline ends. In germline, CDR1 is GTSNPN, CDR2 SVGIG (reference sequence).

The CDR3 sequence: CASGLVGGATNSPLHF. CDR3 sequence (DNA): TGTGCTAGTGGTTTGGTGGGGGGGGCTACTAATTCACCCCTCCACTTT. The V call is TRBV12-5, the J call TRBJ1-6, with D perhaps TRBD1 (6 bases). Germline V CDR1 and CDR2: LGHNT, FRNRAP. This CDR3 has 16 residues. V was shortened by 0 bases and J by 6 bases, with 12 bases between the two germline ends.

The chain couples TRBV5-1 to TRBJ2-1; 8 positions match TRBD1. This CDR3 has 15 amino acids. Germline CDR1 and CDR2: SGHRS and YFSETQ. The J segment lost 6 bases and the V segment lost 4 bases, leaving 9 bases of the junction unmatched. As DNA, the CDR3 is TGCGCCAGCAGCCCGCCAGGGGGCGGTGGCAATGAGCAGTTCTTC. This encodes CASSPPGGGGNEQFF.

There are a few counts of this clone. The CDR3 sequence: CSASKSGLTEQFF. The DNA of the CDR3 is TGCAGTGCTAGTAAGTCAGGGTTGACTGAGCAGTTCTTC. The chain carries TRBV20-1 and TRBJ2-1; D may be TRBD1 (5 bases). Germline V gives CDR1 DFQATT, CDR2 SNEGSKA (reference sequence). Trimming took off 3 bases at V and 9 bases at J, with 15 bases between the two ends. The CDR3 runs to 13 residues.

This clone was recorded a few times. The rearrangement uses TRBV11-2 and TRBJ2-3, with 7 bases that match TRBD2. The CDR3 length is 19 residues. V shed 5 bases, J shed 0 bases, and the junction held 17 bases outside the gene matches. Germline V gives CDR1 SGHAT, CDR2 FQNNGV. This CDR3 reads CASSPLEGGGLLSTDTQYF. The CDR3 nucleotides read TGTGCCAGCAGCCCTTTAGAGGGCGGGGGACTTCTTAGCACAGATACGCAGTATTTT.

This chain joins TRBV4-1 and TRBJ2-7; tentatively, D is TRBD2 (6 bases). Germline-derived CDR1 and CDR2 are MGHRA and YSYEKL. The CDR3 totals 14 residues. Trimming left V 1 base short and J 3 bases short, with 10 bases between. CDR3 protein: CASSQGDLNYEQYF. CDR3 sequence (DNA): TGCGCCAGCAGCCAAGGGGACTTAAACTACGAGCAGTACTTC.

This clone was counted between two and nine times. This chain joins TRBV6-2 or TRBV6-3 and TRBJ2-7; possible D gene TRBD2, 7 bases. The CDR3 is 15 amino acids. Trimming removed 8 bases from V and 6 bases from J, with 23 bases in between. Germline V gives CDR1 MNHEY, CDR2 SVGEGT. This chain's CDR3 is CASRPRGGASGEQYF. CDR3 nucleotides: TGTGCCAGCCGCCCGAGGGGGGGCGCGTCTGGCGAGCAGTACTTC.

This clone was observed once. The rearrangement joins TRBV3-1 (or the pseudogene TRBV3-2) to TRBJ1-1; D might be TRBD1 (6 bases). This CDR3 has 13 residues. With 4 bases removed from V and 4 bases from J, the gap between germline ends came to 10 bases. Germline CDR1 and CDR2: LGHDT and YNNKEL (reference sequence). The CDR3 coding sequence is TGTGCCAGCAGCCGAGACAGGTTCACTGAAGCTTTCTTT. It translates to CASSRDRFTEAFF.

The chain has TRBV4-3 and TRBJ2-7, with D possibly TRBD2 on 6 matching bases. V was shortened by 1 base and J by 3 bases, with 13 bases between the two germline ends. Germline lookup yields CDR1 LGHNA and CDR2 YSLEER. The length of the CDR3 is 15 residues. CDR3 coding DNA: TGCGCCAGCAGCCAAGGACGTTGGAGGGACTACGAGCAGTACTTC. It encodes CASSQGRWRDYEQYF.

The chain uses TRBV28 and TRBJ2-1; 8 nucleotides line up with TRBD1. CDR1 is MDHEN, CDR2 SYDVKM, per germline. There are 14 residues in the CDR3. V lost 4 bases to trimming and J lost 6 bases; unmatched junction nucleotides: 5. CDR3 nucleotide sequence: TGTGCCAGCAGTTCAAGGACAGGGATCAATGAGCAGTTCTTC. This gives the protein CASSSRTGINEQFF.

For the CDR3, the DNA is TGTGCCAGCCGGGAGGCTGCGGGCGGTCAGCCCCAGCATTTT. Protein: CASREAAGGQPQHF. This rearrangement joins TRBV6-5 to TRBJ1-5; unclear D gene. Trimming stripped 8 bases from V and 6 bases from J, with 17 bases between. Germline CDR1 reads MNHEY; CDR2 reads SVGAGI. This CDR3 is 14 amino acids long.

The chain recombines TRBV7-2 with TRBJ2-3, with TRBD2 identical over 10 bases. The V gene end was trimmed by 1 base and the J gene end by 6 bases; junction bases not matched to a gene: 7. This CDR3 is built from 16 residues. The germline V gene encodes CDR1 SGHTA and CDR2 FQGNSA. Here the CDR3 DNA reads TGTGCCAGCAGCTTAGGTGGCCTAGCGGGGGCTGATACGCAGTATTTT. Translated: CASSLGGLAGADTQYF.

The chain recombines TRBV7-2 with TRBJ2-3; no clear D gene. Germline lookup yields CDR1 SGHTA and CDR2 FQGNSA. V gave up 1 base and J gave up 0 bases, with 14 bases separating them. The length of the CDR3 is 17 residues. This chain's CDR3 is CASSLGWAPSSTDTQYF. The CDR3 DNA follows: TGTGCCAGCAGCTTAGGTTGGGCCCCCTCTAGCACAGATACGCAGTATTTT. Full variable domain (outside the CDR3, taken from reference TRBV7-2 and TRBJ2-3): GAGVSQSPSNKVTEKGKDVELRCDPISGHTALYWYRQSLGQGLEFLIYFQGNSAPDKSGLPSDRFSAERTGGSVSTLTIQRTQQEDSAVYLCASSLGWAPSSTDTQYFGPGTRLTVL.